The sequence of this TCR beta chain was determined in a study of identical twins. TCRdb independently ran MiXCR on the 5' RACE reads; one entry per CDR3 protein. There are fewer than 250,000 distinct CDR3 sequences in the sample; 6% to 8.5% occur only once, and around 5% lies in the top ten. In germline, CDR1 is MGHDK, CDR2 SYGVNS. V lost 5 bases, J lost 4 bases, and 17 bases lay in between. This CDR3 comprises 15 residues. These data were also reused for a study on yellow fever vaccine responses in identical twins.

The TCR comes from a woman aged 18 to 35 in good health. This chain uses TRBV25-1 with TRBJ2-5; the D gene is possibly TRBD1 (6 bases). Sequenced input: CD8+ T cells sorted from blood. The DNA of the CDR3 is TGTGCCAGCAGTTCGTGGGCCTCACAGGGAGAGACCCAGTACTTC. Translation: CASSSWASQGETQYF.